Below, 25 T cell receptor beta chains from the same sample are listed, as sequenced in a study of blood T cell repertoires in COVID-19. Only in-frame clones appear in the TCRdb table, and some are missing; sequencing was by immunoSEQ multiplex PCR. The data show just over 90,000 clones, approximately 87% seen once. The sequencing input was peripheral blood. These receptors all come from a human donor with active COVID-19. The donor label of this sample is uncertain.

The rearrangement links TRBV10-3 to TRBJ1-1; D unclear. V gave up 0 bases and J gave up 11 bases, with 10 bases separating them. Germline lookup yields CDR1 ENHRY and CDR2 SYGVKD. There are 12 residues in the CDR3. The CDR3 loop is CAISESGGFAFF. The CDR3 DNA sequence: TGTGCCATCAGTGAGTCAGGAGGATTTGCTTTCTTT.

Concerning this clone itself: Germline is not matched at one junction end, which may reflect a read error. J is TRBJ1-1 and V is TRBV7-8; D gene ambiguous. CDR3 length: 18 residues. The germline V gene has CDR1 SGHVS and CDR2 FQNEAQ. This chain's CDR3 is CASILGRAVGIMNTEAFF. The CDR3 DNA reads as TGTGCCAGCATCTTAGGAAGGGCGGTCGGGATCATGAACACTGAAGCTTTCTTT.

To note about this clone: The junction departs from the called germline gene at one end, perhaps through a read error. The rearrangement uses TRBV12-3 or TRBV12-4 and TRBJ1-2; D gene unclear. The CDR3 runs 10 residues. The CDR3 sequence is CASSLTRTAF. CDR3 sequence (DNA): TGTGCCAGCAGTTTAACTAGGACGGCCTTC.

The rearrangement joins TRBV9 to TRBJ2-3; the D gene is possibly TRBD1 (8 bases). CDR3 size: 16 residues. The V end lost 2 bases, the J end lost 0 bases, and 13 bases lay between the germline ends. Germline V lookup: CDR1 SGDLS, CDR2 YYNGEE. CDR3 amino acids: CASSVTGGASTDTQYF. Written as DNA, the CDR3 is TGTGCCAGCAGCGTCACAGGGGGGGCTAGCACAGATACGCAGTATTTT.

This chain connects TRBV6-4 to TRBJ1-1; D call uncertain. This CDR3 has 13 amino acids. V lost 6 bases and J lost 0, with 8 bases in between. Germline V CDR1 and CDR2: MRHNA, SNTAGT. CDR3 loop: CASSYEVNTEAFF. DNA of the CDR3: TGTGCCAGCAGCTACGAGGTGAACACTGAAGCTTTCTTT.

The chain uses TRBV5-6 and TRBJ2-1; D perhaps matches TRBD1 (5 bases). V was shortened by 4 bases and J by 3 bases, with 8 bases between the two germline ends. This CDR3 is built from 13 residues. Looked up from germline, CDR1 is SGHDT and CDR2 is YYEEEE. CDR3 sequence (DNA): TGTGCCAGCAGCGCAGGGCACTACAATGAGCAGTTCTTC. Protein: CASSAGHYNEQFF.

The genes are TRBV9 and TRBJ2-1; 7 positions agree with TRBD2. The CDR3 is 14 residues long. J was trimmed by 5 bases and V by 0 bases; bases with no gene match: 2. Germline CDR1 reads SGDLS; CDR2 reads YYNGEE. This CDR3 is CASSVAGGDNEQFF. CDR3 DNA: TGTGCCAGCAGCGTAGCTGGGGGGGACAATGAGCAGTTCTTC.

The chain is built from TRBV30 and TRBJ2-5; D is ambiguous. The germline V gene has CDR1 GTSNPN and CDR2 SVGIG (reference sequence). The V end was cut by 2 bases, the J end by 3 bases, with 7 bases between. The CDR3 runs 12 residues. The CDR3 is CAWSPGEETQYF. CDR3 in DNA: TGTGCCTGGAGTCCCGGAGAAGAGACCCAGTACTTC.

V is TRBV5-1 and J is TRBJ2-2; TRBD2 matches 9 bases. Germline values: CDR1 SGHRS, CDR2 YFSETQ. V dropped 3 bases and J dropped 6; count of bases not matched to a gene: 3. The CDR3 sequence is 14 residues long. The CDR3 protein is CASSSGLAAGELFF. CDR3 sequence (DNA): TGCGCCAGCAGCTCGGGACTAGCCGCCGGGGAGCTGTTTTTT.

The chain joins TRBV27 to TRBJ2-5; 9 nucleotides line up with TRBD2. The CDR3 runs 17 residues. Germline CDR1 reads MNHEY; CDR2 reads SMNVEV (reference sequence). V shed 0 bases and J 7 bases; nucleotides not matched to a gene: 12. CDR3 coding DNA: TGTGCCAGCAGTTTATCCCCAGCGGGGGGCCCCGGCGGGACCCAGTACTTC. Its translation is CASSLSPAGGPGGTQYF.

The chain couples TRBV11-2 to TRBJ2-7; D not resolved. V shed 4 bases and J shed 7 bases, with 8 bases lying between them. This CDR3 spans 11 amino acids. Germline V gene sequence: CDR1 SGHAT, CDR2 FQNNGV. The CDR3 protein is CASSSHEEQYF. In nucleotides, the CDR3 is TGTGCCAGCAGCTCCCACGAGGAGCAGTACTTC.

This chain uses TRBV6-2 or TRBV6-3 with TRBJ2-2, with no clear D. Per the germline V gene, CDR1 is MNHEY and CDR2 is SVGEGT. V was cut by 4 bases and J by 0 bases, with 9 bases left in between. The CDR3 length is 15 residues. Here the CDR3 reads CASSLWQTNTGELFF. Here the CDR3 DNA reads TGTGCCAGCAGTTTATGGCAGACGAACACCGGGGAGCTGTTTTTT.

This chain joins TRBV19 and TRBJ2-7; 8 bases map to TRBD1. Germline V gene sequence: CDR1 LNHDA, CDR2 SQIVND (reference sequence). The CDR3 length is 14 residues. Trimming cost V 5 bases and J 4 bases; bases outside gene matches: 7. The CDR3 nucleotides are TGTGCCAGTAGTCCGGGGACAGGTCCTTACGAGCAGTACTTC. Translation gives CASSPGTGPYEQYF. Supplemented by reference TRBV19 and TRBJ2-7, the full variable domain reads DGGITQSPKYLFRKEGQNVTLSCEQNLNHDAMYWYRQDPGQGLRLIYYSQIVNDFQKGDIAEGYSVSREKKESFPLTVTSAQKNPTAFYLCASSPGTGPYEQYFGPGTRLTVT.

CDR3 coding DNA: TGTGCCATCAGTGAGTCCCCATCACTCTACGAGCAGTACTTC. As protein: CAISESPSLYEQYF. V is TRBV10-3 and J is TRBJ2-7, with D hard to call. CDR1 ENHRY and CDR2 SYGVKD come from the germline V gene. This CDR3 region has 14 residues. Deletions cut 0 bases from V and 3 bases from J, with 9 bases between.

The chain has TRBV11-2 and TRBJ2-5, with TRBD2 matching 7 bases. V lost 1 base to trimming and J lost 4 bases; unmatched junction nucleotides: 9. Germline V gene sequence: CDR1 SGHAT, CDR2 FQNNGV. This CDR3 contains 16 residues. CDR3 amino acids: CASSLGLGGSRETQYF. The CDR3 nucleotides are TGTGCCAGCAGCTTAGGACTGGGGGGGTCGCGAGAGACCCAGTACTTC.

The chain uses TRBV2 and TRBJ1-5; the D is unclear. The CDR3 is made up of 14 amino acids. The V and J ends lost 6 bases and 2 bases respectively, with 11 bases between them. CDR1 is SNHLY and CDR2 is FYNNEI in the germline V gene. The CDR3 loop is CASSFGLGNQPQHF. The CDR3 bases are TGTGCCAGCAGCTTCGGGTTGGGCAATCAGCCCCAGCATTTT. Combining the CDR3 with reference TRBV2 and TRBJ1-5 gives the whole variable domain EPEVTQTPSHQVTQMGQEVILRCVPISNHLYFYWYRQILGQKVEFLVSFYNNEISEKSEIFDDQFSVERPDGSNFTLKIRSTKLEDSAMYFCASSFGLGNQPQHFGDGTRLSIL.

The V gene is TRBV7-2, the J gene TRBJ1-1, with D tentatively TRBD1 (5 bases). V lost 5 bases to trimming and J lost 9 bases, with 13 bases between them. The CDR3 is 12 amino acids. CDR1 SGHTA and CDR2 FQGNSA come from the germline V gene. CDR3 bases: TGTGCCAGCAGCCCGAAGGGGTTAAAAGCTTTCTTT. It encodes CASSPKGLKAFF. Based on the CDR3 plus reference TRBV7-2 and TRBJ1-1, the full variable domain is GAGVSQSPSNKVTEKGKDVELRCDPISGHTALYWYRQSLGQGLEFLIYFQGNSAPDKSGLPSDRFSAERTGGSVSTLTIQRTQQEDSAVYLCASSPKGLKAFFGQGTRLTVV.

The genes are TRBV18 and TRBJ1-5; D not resolved. The germline V gene has CDR1 KGHSH and CDR2 LQKENI. The CDR3 is 14 residues long. Trimming shortened V by 3 bases and J by 6 bases, and 12 bases separated the two germline ends. CDR3 nucleotide sequence: TGTGCCAGCTCACCGGAGCGTGTTGGTCAGCCCCAGCATTTT. This translates into CASSPERVGQPQHF.

The CDR3 region has the DNA TGTGCCAGCAGCCCCGACAGGTGGGGCCCTTCTGGGGCCAACGTCCTGACTTTC. Its translation is CASSPDRWGPSGANVLTF. This chain joins TRBV7-9 and TRBJ2-6; D perhaps matches TRBD1 (6 bases). Per germline, CDR1 SEHNR and CDR2 FQNEAQ (reference sequence). V was shortened by 5 bases and J by 1 base, with 18 bases between the two germline ends. The CDR3 sequence is 18 residues long.

This clone has just a few counts. This rearrangement joins TRBV9 to TRBJ2-7; 9 bases match TRBD1. Looked up from germline, CDR1 is SGDLS and CDR2 is YYNGEE. J gave up 3 bases and V 0 bases, and 4 bases lay outside the gene matches. The CDR3 totals 15 residues. In DNA, the CDR3 is TGTGCCAGCAGCGTAGGAGGGACAGGGCACTACGAGCAGTACTTC. It translates to CASSVGGTGHYEQYF.

The J gene is TRBJ1-1, the V gene TRBV5-1, with 9 bases lining up with TRBD1. With V trimmed by 0 bases and J by 3 bases, 9 bases remained unmatched. Germline V gives CDR1 SGHRS, CDR2 YFSETQ. The CDR3 length is 17 residues. The CDR3 sequence is CASSLVGQGLVDTEAFF. The DNA of the CDR3 is TGCGCCAGCAGCTTGGTGGGACAGGGCCTGGTGGACACTGAAGCTTTCTTT.

The CDR3, as DNA: TGTGCCACCAGTGATCACCGGGACAGGGTCAATGAGCAGTTCTTC. This codes for CATSDHRDRVNEQFF. V is TRBV24-1 and J is TRBJ2-1; 9 bases align to TRBD1. There are 15 residues in the CDR3. CDR1 and CDR2 from the germline V gene are KGHDR and SFDVKD. V shed 3 bases, J shed 6 bases, and the junction held 5 bases outside the gene matches.

The chain carries TRBV7-6 and TRBJ2-5, with D hard to call. The CDR3 has 15 amino acids. Trimming pared 1 base from V and 1 base from J, leaving 10 bases between. Germline V gene data show CDR1 as SGHVS and CDR2 as FNYEAQ. Written as DNA, the CDR3 is TGTGCCAGCAGCTTAGGGCGCTGGGCCCAAGAGACCCAGTACTTC. Amino acids: CASSLGRWAQETQYF.

V and J are TRBV19 and TRBJ1-4; possibly TRBD1 for D (5 bases). Trimming took 8 bases from V and 0 from J, leaving 10 bases between them. This CDR3 region has 14 residues. Germline lookup yields CDR1 LNHDA and CDR2 SQIVND (reference sequence). CDR3 coding DNA: TGTGCCAGTGCTCAGACAGCAACTAATGAAAAACTGTTTTTT. The encoded protein is CASAQTATNEKLFF.

J is TRBJ1-1 and V is TRBV27; D unclear. Germline V CDR1 and CDR2: MNHEY, SMNVEV (reference sequence). The CDR3 is made up of 17 amino acids. V lost 3 bases and J lost 8, with 25 bases in between. In DNA form, the CDR3 reads TGTGCCAGCAGTTTGTACCGAGACAAAGATTACCCGACAGAAGCTTTCTTT. Encoded protein: CASSLYRDKDYPTEAFF.